Listed here are 29 T cell receptor beta chains from one sample, sequenced in a study of T cells in Graves' hyperthyroidism and ophthalmopathy. Amplification yielded TCR beta CDR3 regions, with RNA transcripts as the source. HTBI primers drove first-round RT-PCR of the TCR CDR3. Using its own MiXCR run on the multiplex PCR reads, TCRdb lists one record per CDR3 protein. The sample holds some 500,000 distinct CDR3 sequences; roughly 14% are singletons and the top ten take less than 20%. The sequenced material came from blood. These receptors were collected from a young woman with Graves' hyperthyroidism.

This clonotype was observed many times. J is TRBJ2-1 and V is TRBV30; 8 positions agree with TRBD1. V dropped 1 base and J dropped 5; count of bases not matched to a gene: 4. The CDR3 sequence is 14 residues long. The germline V gene has CDR1 GTSNPN and CDR2 SVGIG (reference sequence). The CDR3 DNA follows: TGTGCCTGGAGTGGGGACAGGCGGAACAATGAGCAGTTCTTC. Translation gives CAWSGDRRNNEQFF.

Worth noting for this clonotype: With a much larger clone just one base away, this may be a read error. The gene calls are TRBV9 and TRBJ1-4; 7 bases align to TRBD1. The V gene's germline CDR1 is SGDLS and CDR2 YYNGEE. CDR3 length: 13 residues. Germline trimming cut 0 bases from V and 7 bases from J; bases unmatched to any gene: 0. The CDR3, as DNA: TGTGCCAGCAGCGTAGCAGGGGGTGAAAAACTGTTTTTT. Its translation is CASSVAGGEKLFF. Based on the CDR3 plus reference TRBV9 and TRBJ1-4, the full variable domain is DSGVTQTPKHLITATGQRVTLRCSPRSGDLSVYWYQQSLDQGLQFLIQYYNGEERAKGNILERFSAQQFPDLHSELNLSSLELGDSALYFCASSVAGGEKLFFGSGTQLSVL.

In its sample, this clonotype was seen many times. The V call is TRBV5-4, the J call TRBJ1-2; 11 bases are a match to TRBD1. V was pared by 4 bases and J by 4 bases, with 6 bases of the junction left unmatched. The CDR3 is made up of 15 amino acids. Germline V gives CDR1 SGHNT, CDR2 YYREEE (reference sequence). In DNA form, the CDR3 reads TGTGCCAGCAGCGAAGGACAGGGGGCATCCTATGGCTACACCTTC. Amino acid sequence: CASSEGQGASYGYTF.

Many counts were recorded for this clonotype. This rearrangement joins TRBV19 to TRBJ2-5; the D call may be TRBD1 or TRBD2 (6 bases each). Germline V gene data show CDR1 as LNHDA and CDR2 as SQIVND (reference sequence). The CDR3 covers 15 residues. V was clipped by 9 bases and J by 0 bases, with 17 bases between them. CDR3 nucleotides: TGTGCCAGCAGGGGAGAGCGGGCGTACCAAGAGACCCAGTACTTC. Amino acid sequence: CASRGERAYQETQYF.

This clonotype was seen repeatedly, ten times or more. The J gene is TRBJ1-2, the V gene TRBV9, with D perhaps matching TRBD1 (5 bases). The V gene lost 5 bases and the J gene lost 3 bases, with 17 bases spanning the gap. This CDR3 contains 15 residues. CDR1 is SGDLS, CDR2 YYNGEE, per germline. CDR3 bases: TGTGCCAGCAGTTCAAGGGGAGGGATTGACTATGGCTACACCTTC. This gives the protein CASSSRGGIDYGYTF.

There are many counts of this clonotype. The chain joins TRBV19 to TRBJ2-5; TRBD2 is a possible D gene (5 bases). Germline CDR1 and CDR2: LNHDA and SQIVND (reference sequence). The CDR3 runs to 14 residues. V lost 0 bases and J lost 3, with 8 bases in between. CDR3 loop: CASSIEMGEETQYF. The CDR3 DNA is TGTGCCAGTAGTATAGAAATGGGAGAAGAGACCCAGTACTTC.

This clonotype was detected many times. This chain joins TRBV14 and TRBJ2-7, with TRBD2 as a possible D gene (7 bases). Germline loops: CDR1 SGHDN, CDR2 FVKESK. The V end was cut by 2 bases, the J end by 0 bases, with 26 bases between. The CDR3 consists of 20 residues. CDR3 bases: TGTGCCAGCAGCCAACCCTGGGGGGGGCACACCCGGTTCCTCTCCTACGAGCAGTACGTC. This gives the protein CASSQPWGGHTRFLSYEQYV.

This clonotype was counted at least ten times. This chain joins TRBV9 and TRBJ2-5, with 8 bases matching TRBD2. The CDR3 is 16 residues long. With V trimmed by 0 bases and J by 4 bases, 8 bases remained unmatched. Germline CDR1 is SGDLS and CDR2 is YYNGEE. CDR3 residues: CASSVAGTRYRETQYF. The CDR3 DNA reads TGTGCCAGCAGCGTAGCCGGGACTAGGTACCGAGAGACCCAGTACTTC.

Ten or more counts support this clonotype. The V and J genes are TRBV11-3 and TRBJ2-3; no firm D call. V gave up 5 bases and J gave up 2 bases, with 11 bases separating them. The germline V gene has CDR1 SGHNT and CDR2 YENEEA. The CDR3 consists of 14 residues. Written as DNA, the CDR3 is TGTGCCAGCAGCCTGACTCTAAACACAGATACGCAGTATTTT. Translating it yields CASSLTLNTDTQYF.

This clonotype was seen ten or more times. The chain uses TRBV11-2 and TRBJ2-1, with D hard to call. V lost 4 bases and J lost 4, with 17 bases in between. There are 16 residues in the CDR3. In germline, CDR1 is SGHAT, CDR2 FQNNGV. The chain's CDR3 is CASSSTRHGQYNEQFF. The CDR3 DNA is TGTGCCAGCAGCTCCACCAGACATGGCCAGTACAATGAGCAGTTCTTC.

The table lists this clonotype with a few counts. The chain's CDR3 is CASSYAGTSVTGELFF. DNA of the CDR3: TGTGCCAGCAGCTACGCCGGGACTAGTGTCACCGGGGAGCTGTTTTTT. V usage is TRBV7-3 and J usage is TRBJ2-2; the match to TRBD2 covers 8 bases. The CDR3 extends over 16 amino acids. V dropped 4 bases and J dropped 4; count of bases not matched to a gene: 8. The germline V gene encodes CDR1 SGHTA and CDR2 FQGTGA.

The V gene is TRBV6-1, the J gene TRBJ2-2, with no clear D. This CDR3 spans 14 amino acids. Trimming cost V 2 bases and J 6 bases, with 10 bases left between them. CDR1 and CDR2 from the germline V gene are MNHNS and SASEGT. Written as DNA, the CDR3 is TGTGCCAGCAGTGAACGAAGGTTTTCCGGGGAGCTGTTTTTT. Its translation is CASSERRFSGELFF.

The chain recombines TRBV20-1 with TRBJ2-1; 8 bases agree with TRBD2. CDR3 size: 17 residues. Trimming removed 6 bases from V and 2 bases from J; junction bases left unmatched: 15. CDR1 and CDR2 (germline): DFQATT, SNEGSKA (reference sequence). In nucleotides, the CDR3 is TGCAGTGCCGACGACGAAATAAGCGGGGGAGCCTACAATGAGCAGTTCTTC. This gives the protein CSADDEISGGAYNEQFF.

Only a few counts were recorded for this clonotype. V usage is TRBV6-1 and J usage is TRBJ2-1; D is unresolved. Per the germline V gene, CDR1 is MNHNS and CDR2 is SASEGT. CDR3 length: 11 amino acids. V shed 6 bases and J shed 14 bases, with 14 bases lying between them. The DNA for the CDR3 is TGTGCCAGCAGGGTCTGGACGTTGGAGTTCTTC. This codes for CASRVWTLEFF.

This clonotype came up many times. The gene calls are TRBV12-5 and TRBJ2-2; D gene unclear. The ends were cut back, 0 bases at V and 1 base at J, with 6 bases in the middle. CDR3 length: 15 residues. Looked up from germline, CDR1 is LGHNT and CDR2 is FRNRAP. CDR3 nucleotides: TGTGCTAGTGGTTTGGTATTACGGAACACCGGGGAGCTGTTTTTT. Its translation: CASGLVLRNTGELFF.

This clonotype was counted a few times. The final CDR3 position lacks the conserved phenylalanine or tryptophan, pointing to a likely read error. The CDR3 here is CASSVAPLETQYC. The CDR3 DNA is TGTGCCAGCAGCGTAGCCCCCTTAGAGACCCAGTACTGC. The rearrangement joins TRBV9 to TRBJ2-5; D gene uncertain. CDR3 length: 13 residues. Between the trimmed V and J ends, which lost 0 bases and 4 bases, there was a span of 7 bases. Per germline, CDR1 SGDLS and CDR2 YYNGEE.

This clonotype was seen only a few times. The chain is built from TRBV20-1 and TRBJ2-1, with 13 bases identical to TRBD2. CDR3 length: 13 amino acids. CDR1 and CDR2 from the germline V gene are DFQATT and SNEGSKA (reference sequence). Trimming cost V 8 bases and J 6 bases; bases outside gene matches: 4. The CDR3, as DNA: TGCAGTCCGCGACTAGCGGGAGGCAATGAGCAGTTCTTC. Amino acids: CSPRLAGGNEQFF.

As concerns this clonotype: The junction does not match germline at one end; this may be a read error. The chain carries TRBV18 and TRBJ2-2, with D possibly TRBD1 on 6 matching bases. The CDR3 length is 15 residues. Germline V gives CDR1 KGHSH, CDR2 LQKENI. The chain's CDR3 is CASSPRTANTGELLF. The CDR3 DNA reads TGTGCCAGCTCACCACGGACAGCCAACACCGGGGAGCTGCTTTTT.

This clonotype was counted many times. The chain is built from TRBV12-3 or TRBV12-4 and TRBJ2-7, with a weak D call TRBD1 (6 bases). The V and J ends lost 6 bases and 3 bases respectively, with 15 bases between them. This CDR3 comprises 14 residues. CDR3 DNA: TGTGCCAGCAGCCCGAACAGGGAGTTCTACGAGCAGTACTTC. It yields the protein CASSPNREFYEQYF.

The gene calls are TRBV5-4 and TRBJ2-3; TRBD2 matches at 7 bases. Germline lookup yields CDR1 SGHNT and CDR2 YYREEE (reference sequence). This CDR3 has 14 amino acids. With V trimmed by 0 bases and J by 4 bases, 2 bases remained unmatched. The CDR3 DNA sequence: TGTGCCAGCAGCTTGGATGCGGGAGCAGATACGCAGTATTTT. Its protein is CASSLDAGADTQYF.

Many counts were recorded for this clonotype. This chain uses TRBV5-1 with TRBJ2-7; no clear D gene. V was cut by 4 bases and J by 3 bases, with 11 bases left in between. The CDR3 sequence is 13 residues long. Germline V lookup: CDR1 SGHRS, CDR2 YFSETQ. The CDR3 spells CASSPRPGYEQYF. Written as DNA, the CDR3 is TGCGCCAGCAGCCCGCGACCCGGCTACGAGCAGTACTTC.

This clonotype was recorded many times. The CDR3 region has the DNA TGTGCCAGCAATGGGTGGAGGGTTGGCAATCAGCCCCAGCATTTT. Its protein product is CASNGWRVGNQPQHF. The rearrangement joins TRBV2 to TRBJ1-5; D not resolved. Trimming stripped 7 bases from V and 2 bases from J, with 15 bases between. Germline-derived CDR1 and CDR2 are SNHLY and FYNNEI. This CDR3 spans 15 amino acids.

This clonotype was counted only a few times. V usage is TRBV5-1 and J usage is TRBJ2-3, with D perhaps TRBD2 (6 bases). The CDR3 runs 15 residues. V was shortened by 3 bases and J by 3 bases, with 14 bases between the two germline ends. Per the germline V gene, CDR1 is SGHRS and CDR2 is YFSETQ. The CDR3: CASSSGMEGTDTQYF. The CDR3 DNA reads as TGCGCCAGCAGCTCGGGTATGGAGGGTACAGATACGCAGTATTTT.

A few counts support this clonotype. This sequence joins TRBV5-1 and TRBJ2-5; D is undetermined. Trimming left V 5 bases short and J 4 bases short, with 12 bases between. Germline assignment: CDR1 SGHRS and CDR2 YFSETQ. This CDR3 has 13 residues. The CDR3, as DNA: TGCGCCAGCAGTGTGCCTTCCTCAGAGACCCAGTACTTC. Amino acid sequence: CASSVPSSETQYF.

This clonotype has ten or more counts. The V call is TRBV18, the J call TRBJ1-1; D may be TRBD1 (5 bases). Looked up from germline, CDR1 is KGHSH and CDR2 is LQKENI. This CDR3 is built from 16 residues. The germline V and J ends were trimmed by 3 bases and 1 base, with 15 bases remaining between them. The CDR3 loop reads CASSPLPGQGNTEAFF. The CDR3, as DNA: TGTGCCAGCTCACCCCTCCCGGGGCAGGGGAACACTGAAGCTTTCTTT.

This clonotype has at least ten counts. The rearrangement joins TRBV18 to TRBJ2-7; D perhaps matches TRBD2 (5 bases). Deletions cut 3 bases from V and 5 bases from J, with 8 bases between. Germline V gene lookup returns CDR1 KGHSH and CDR2 LQKENI. The CDR3 loop spans 12 amino acids. The CDR3 DNA follows: TGTGCCAGCTCACCCGGGGTTGACGAGCAGTACTTC. It is translated as CASSPGVDEQYF.

The chain carries TRBV27 and TRBJ1-5; D is unresolved. This CDR3 is built from 13 residues. Trimming removed 6 bases from V and 5 bases from J, with 11 bases in between. Germline loops: CDR1 MNHEY, CDR2 SMNVEV (reference sequence). The CDR3 sequence: CASRLRVDQPQHF. The CDR3 DNA is TGTGCCAGCAGATTGAGGGTCGATCAGCCCCAGCATTTT.

The V gene is TRBV7-9, the J gene TRBJ2-2; D might be TRBD1 or TRBD2, each matching 5 bases. Germline CDR1 and CDR2: SEHNR and FQNEAQ (reference sequence). Trimming stripped 5 bases from V and 6 bases from J, with 13 bases between. There are 14 residues in the CDR3. CDR3 in DNA: TGTGCCAGCAGCGGCAGGGACGGCCCCGGGGAGCTGTTTTTT. Its translation: CASSGRDGPGELFF. The full variable domain, rest sourced from reference TRBV7-9 and TRBJ2-2, is DTGVSQNPRHKITKRGQNVTFRCDPISEHNRLYWYRQTLGQGPEFLTYFQNEAQLEKSRLLSDRFSAERPKGSFSTLEIQRTEQGDSAMYLCASSGRDGPGELFFGEGSRLTVL.

The V gene is TRBV19, the J gene TRBJ2-5; D is perhaps TRBD1 (5 bases). CDR3 length: 16 amino acids. Germline V gene data show CDR1 as LNHDA and CDR2 as SQIVND (reference sequence). Trimming removed 6 bases from V and 5 bases from J, with 22 bases in between. CDR3 sequence: CASSQPGLRDKETQYF. CDR3 in DNA: TGTGCCAGTAGCCAACCAGGGCTTCGTGATAAGGAGACCCAGTACTTC.